This T cell receptor beta chain was sequenced for a study of blood T cell repertoires in COVID-19 (dated by TCRdb to about 2020). Study-wide context: Collaborator samples came from the United States, Italy and Spain and covered acute and convalescent phases of COVID-19. HLA class I and class II types, where available, came from metadata supplied by the sample provider rather than from assay-based typing. The samples were drawn from two sources: the first 160 participants of the ongoing ImmuneRACE study, and 1,254 subjects contributed by 6 global collaborators. The material from the prospective study consisted of cDNA or gDNA derived from T cells, B-cell-depleted T cells, or PBMCs. Subjects who had been exposed to COVID-19, were actively infected with it, or had recovered from it provided the deeply sampled blood TCRbeta repertoires that made up the dataset. Sample metadata almost always included a de-identified subject ID, COVID-19 status, age in years and sex. The repertoires were released in a freely available public database intended as a resource for research on the immune response to SARS-CoV-2.

In Seattle, one collaborating source enrolled patients while the infection was active and tracked those patients longitudinally over the course of disease. Whole blood was collected in K2EDTA tubes by collaborating institutions according to the institutions' own protocols. For TCRbeta analysis, collaborators shipped samples as frozen whole blood, isolated PBMCs, or DNA extracted from either of those sample types. Results and caveats for the whole study, not just this receptor: The amount of clinical and demographic metadata varied by source and participant and was provided uncurated.

The immunoSEQ Assay, a bias-controlled multiplex PCR, was used to amplify TCRbeta CDR3 regions from genomic DNA. On the authors' methods: The number of nucleated cells in each sample was estimated from the amplification of reference gene primers within the assay. Sequence reads were collapsed and filtered to measure the absolute abundance of every unique TCRbeta CDR3 rearrangement. For each sample, productive Simpson clonality was calculated as the square root of Simpson's diversity index over productive rearrangements. TCRdb re-hosts the immuneACCESS table, in-frame sequences only. Its copies lack some clones; in the studies checked, an unresolved V gene accounts for under half of them, and the cause for the rest is not known. V and J calls and clone size are copied from that table; D and trimming were computed from the DNA. The sample data list approximately 440,000 clones, and around 88% of these were observed just once. The ten largest clones add up to around 12% of the sample.

Note on this clone: Its antigen target is currently unknown. No much larger clonotype is one base removed from it; base qualities were not supplied.

From V the trimming removes 4 bases and from J it removes 7 bases, while the gene matches leave 7 bases of the junction unaccounted for. Sequences LGHDT (CDR1) and YNNKEL (CDR2) are obtained from the germline V gene (reference sequence). The CDR3 contains 13 residues, cysteine and phenylalanine counted. Only the CDR3 region is kept as DNA, spanning 39 bases read in frame from base 1. This receptor chain uses TRBV3-1 (or the pseudogene TRBV3-2) and TRBJ2-7; 7 of the junction bases match TRBD1. The sequence was obtained from a woman between 50 and 59 years old with COVID-19, enrolled during active disease. The sequenced material came from peripheral blood. The DNA is as follows: TGTGCCAGCAGCCCACAGGGGAAAAGGGAGCAGTACTTC. It translates as CASSPQGKREQYF.